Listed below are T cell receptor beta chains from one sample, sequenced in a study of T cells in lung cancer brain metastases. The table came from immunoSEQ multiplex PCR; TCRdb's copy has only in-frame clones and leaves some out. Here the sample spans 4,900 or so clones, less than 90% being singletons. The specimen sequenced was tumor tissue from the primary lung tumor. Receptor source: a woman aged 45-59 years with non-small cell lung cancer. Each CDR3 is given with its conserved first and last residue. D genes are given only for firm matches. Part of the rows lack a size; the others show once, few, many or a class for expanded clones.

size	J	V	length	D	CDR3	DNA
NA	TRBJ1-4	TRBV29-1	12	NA	CSVEDRREKLFF	TGCAGCGTTGAAGATAGGAGGGAAAAACTGTTTTTT
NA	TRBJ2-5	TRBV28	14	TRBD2	CASRSAGNQETQYF	TGTGCCAGCAGGTCAGCGGGGAACCAAGAGACCCAGTACTTC
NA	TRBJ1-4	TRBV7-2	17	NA	CASSVGKFSATNEKLFF	TGTGCCAGCAGCGTCGGCAAGTTCTCGGCAACTAATGAAAAACTGTTTTTT
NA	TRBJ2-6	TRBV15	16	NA	CATSPEGGSGANVLTF	TGTGCCACCAGCCCGGAGGGGGGCTCTGGGGCCAACGTCCTGACTTTC
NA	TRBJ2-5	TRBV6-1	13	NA	CASSENRVETQYF	TGTGCCAGCAGTGAAAACAGGGTGGAGACCCAATACTTC
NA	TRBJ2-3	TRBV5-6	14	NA	CASSFAVGTDTQYF	TGTGCCAGCAGCTTCGCGGTCGGCACAGATACGCAGTATTTT
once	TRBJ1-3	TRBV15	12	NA	CATSRDLNTIYF	TGTGCCACCAGCAGAGATTTAAACACCATATATTTT
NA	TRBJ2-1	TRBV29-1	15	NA	CSVDSVGNGFNEQFF	TGCAGCGTTGATTCTGTGGGTAACGGATTCAATGAGCAGTTCTTC
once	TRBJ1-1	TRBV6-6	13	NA	CASSYTENTEAFF	TGTGCCAGCAGTTACACAGAGAACACTGAAGCTTTCTTT
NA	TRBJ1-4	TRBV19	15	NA	CASSQEAGVVEKLFF	TGTGCCAGTAGTCAAGAAGCAGGGGTGGTTGAAAAACTGTTTTTT
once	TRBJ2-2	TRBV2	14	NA	CASRAVRGTGELFF	TGTGCCAGCAGGGCCGTACGAGGCACCGGGGAACTGTTTTTT
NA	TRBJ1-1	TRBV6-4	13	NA	CASSVQVGTEAFF	TGTGCCAGCAGTGTACAGGTCGGCACTGAAGCTTTCTTT
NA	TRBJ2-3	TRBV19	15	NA	CASSLDRSSTDTQYF	TGTGCCAGTAGTTTAGACAGGTCTAGCACAGATACGCAGTATTTT
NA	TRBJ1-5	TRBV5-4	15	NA	CASSLGVGANQPQHF	TGTGCCAGCAGCTTGGGGGTGGGAGCTAATCAGCCCCAGCATTTT
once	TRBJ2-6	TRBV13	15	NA	CASSSTVAGANVLTF	TGTGCCAGCAGCTCGACAGTCGCCGGGGCCAACGTCCTGACTTTC
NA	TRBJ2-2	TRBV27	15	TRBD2	CASSFGGRVVGELFF	TGTGCCAGCAGTTTTGGAGGGAGGGTGGTCGGGGAGCTGTTTTTT
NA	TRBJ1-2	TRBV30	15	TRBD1	CAWSPRQGMGYGYTF	TGTGCCTGGAGTCCACGACAGGGAATGGGCTATGGCTACACCTTC
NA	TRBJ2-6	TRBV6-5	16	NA	CASSSGRISGANVLTF	TGTGCCAGCAGTTCCGGACGGATCTCTGGGGCCAACGTCCTGACTTTC
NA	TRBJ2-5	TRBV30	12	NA	CAWSLVQETQYF	TGTGCCTGGAGTTTGGTCCAAGAGACCCAGTACTTC
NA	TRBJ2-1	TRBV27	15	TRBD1	CASSLGDRDDNEQFF	TGTGCCAGCAGTTTAGGGGACAGGGACGACAATGAGCAGTTCTTC
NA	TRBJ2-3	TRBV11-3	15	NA	CASSLGRGFTDTQYF	TGTGCCAGCAGCTTAGGCAGGGGTTTCACAGATACGCAGTATTTT
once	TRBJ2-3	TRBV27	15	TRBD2	CASSLTSGGADTQYF	TGTGCCAGCAGTTTAACTAGCGGGGGGGCAGATACGCAGTATTTT
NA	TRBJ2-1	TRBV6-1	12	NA	CASSQGGNEQFF	TGTGCCAGCAGTCAAGGGGGCAATGAGCAGTTCTTC
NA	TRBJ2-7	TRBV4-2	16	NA	CASSQKVSGESYEQYF	TGTGCCAGCAGCCAAAAGGTATCTGGGGAGAGCTACGAGCAGTACTTC
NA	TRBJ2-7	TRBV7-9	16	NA	CASSFPGASLQYEQYF	TGTGCCAGCAGCTTTCCGGGGGCCTCACTCCAATACGAGCAGTACTTC
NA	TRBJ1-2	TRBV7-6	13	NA	CASSPQEYYGYTF	TGTGCCAGCAGCCCTCAGGAGTACTATGGCTACACCTTC
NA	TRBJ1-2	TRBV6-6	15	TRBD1	CASTLSGGLNYGYTF	TGTGCCAGCACCCTATCAGGGGGGCTTAACTATGGCTACACCTTC
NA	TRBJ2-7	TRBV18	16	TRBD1	CASSSPPGQVNYEQYF	TGTGCCAGCTCATCACCTCCGGGACAGGTAAACTACGAGCAGTACTTC
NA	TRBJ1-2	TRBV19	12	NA	CASSSLQYGYTF	TGTGCCAGTAGTAGCCTACAGTATGGCTACACCTTC
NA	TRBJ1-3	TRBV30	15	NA	CAWSVSRPSGNTIYF	TGTGCCTGGAGTGTATCCCGGCCGTCTGGAAACACCATATATTTT
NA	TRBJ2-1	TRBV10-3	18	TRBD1	CAISASDRGSYLSNEQFF	TGTGCCATCAGTGCATCGGACAGGGGGTCCTACCTTTCGAATGAGCAGTTCTTC
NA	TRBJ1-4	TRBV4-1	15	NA	CASSHAERGNEKLFF	TGCGCCAGCAGCCATGCAGAGCGGGGTAATGAAAAACTGTTTTTT